This T cell receptor (beta chain) emerged from a study of blood T cell repertoires in COVID-19. Study-level background: T cells, B-cell-depleted T cells, or PBMCs supplied cDNA or gDNA.

In germline, CDR1 is SNHLY, CDR2 FYNNEI. The CDR3 consists of 14 residues. J was trimmed by 1 base and V by 7 bases; bases with no gene match: 5. Some clones are missing from TCRdb's copy, which holds only in-frame ones; the method was immunoSEQ multiplex PCR. The sample has 360,000 or so clones; around 90% are singletons. Material for sequencing was peripheral blood. The TCR originated in a man between 18 and 29 years old with active or convalescent COVID-19. This chain links TRBV2 with TRBJ2-3, with 7 bases fitting TRBD1. CDR3 amino acids: CASTYTGGTDTQYF. The DNA for the CDR3 is TGTGCCAGCACCTACACAGGGGGCACAGATACGCAGTATTTT.